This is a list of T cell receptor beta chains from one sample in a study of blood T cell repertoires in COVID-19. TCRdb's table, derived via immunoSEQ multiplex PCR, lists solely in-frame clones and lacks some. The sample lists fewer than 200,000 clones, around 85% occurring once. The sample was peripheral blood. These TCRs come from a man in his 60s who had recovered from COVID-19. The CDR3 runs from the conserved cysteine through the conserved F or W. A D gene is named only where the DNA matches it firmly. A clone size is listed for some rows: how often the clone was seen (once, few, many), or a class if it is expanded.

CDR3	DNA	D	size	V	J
CATSRDRGVHNSPLHF	TGTGCCACCAGCAGAGACAGGGGGGTGCATAATTCACCCCTCCACTTT	TRBD1	-	TRBV15	TRBJ1-6
CASSLLNKGVSTYEQYF	TGTGCCAGCAGTTTACTCAATAAGGGGGTATCCACCTACGAGCAGTACTTC	-	-	TRBV27	TRBJ2-7
CAISGWDREKETQYF	TGTGCCATCAGTGGGTGGGACAGGGAGAAAGAGACCCAGTACTTC	TRBD1	-	TRBV10-3	TRBJ2-5
CASSLGARTSGGQETQYF	TGTGCCAGCAGCTTAGGAGCTCGGACTAGCGGGGGACAAGAGACCCAGTACTTC	TRBD2	-	TRBV7-9	TRBJ2-5
CASSAGTGVANTGELFF	TGTGCCAGTAGTGCCGGGACAGGGGTCGCGAACACCGGGGAGCTGTTTTTT	TRBD1	once	TRBV19	TRBJ2-2
CSASPTTIYGYTF	TGCAGTGCTAGTCCCACTACCATCTATGGCTACACCTTC	-	few	TRBV20-1	TRBJ1-2
CASVRGGDSSYNEQFF	TGCGCCAGCGTCCGCGGGGGGGATAGCTCCTACAATGAGCAGTTCTTC	TRBD2	-	TRBV5-1	TRBJ2-1
CASSLSTSGYYEQYF	TGTGCCAGCAGTTTGAGCACTAGCGGGTACTACGAGCAGTACTTC	TRBD2	-	TRBV27	TRBJ2-7
CAVKAGRNEKLFF	TGTGCCGTAAAGGCAGGGAGGAATGAAAAACTGTTTTTT	-	few	TRBV6-5	TRBJ1-4
CASSYGMGQNTEAFF	TGTGCCAGCAGTTACGGTATGGGGCAGAACACTGAAGCTTTCTTT	-	-	TRBV6-2/TRBV6-3	TRBJ1-1
CASSLTGIASNEQFF	TGTGCCAGCAGTTTAACCGGGATAGCTTCGAATGAGCAGTTCTTC	-	medium-sized	TRBV27	TRBJ2-1
CASSHGSDVVYEQYF	TGCGCCAGCAGCCACGGGTCCGATGTCGTCTACGAGCAGTACTTC	-	-	TRBV4-1	TRBJ2-7
CASSMRNGLAGIGDEQFF	TGTGCCAGTAGTATGAGAAATGGACTAGCGGGGATCGGCGATGAGCAGTTCTTC	TRBD2	-	TRBV19	TRBJ2-1
CASSLLSGTGNYEQYF	TGTGCCAGCAGCTTACTCTCCGGGACTGGGAACTACGAGCAGTACTTC	-	few	TRBV7-8	TRBJ2-7
CASSLARLAGTDTQYF	TGCGCCAGCAGCTTGGCCCGGCTAGCGGGGACAGATACGCAGTATTTT	TRBD2	-	TRBV5-1	TRBJ2-3
CASSQDPDRGSTDTQYF	TGCGCCAGCAGCCAAGATCCGGACAGGGGGAGCACAGATACGCAGTATTTT	TRBD1	-	TRBV4-1	TRBJ2-3